The 6 T cell receptor beta chains reported below all come from one sample, sequenced in a study of OX40 agonist ivuxolimab in advanced cancers. Profiled with immunoSEQ multiplex PCR; TCRdb holds only in-frame clones, not every one. The sample includes tens of thousands of clones, around 80% seen only once; the top ten take roughly 1.9%. Source: CD4+ or CD8+ T cells sorted from blood, taken in a trial of the OX40 agonist ivuxolimab. The receptor set was obtained from an adult with an advanced solid tumor such as melanoma, head and neck, liver or kidney cancer.

The table lists this clone with a few counts. This chain links TRBV5-8 with TRBJ1-1, with TRBD1 as a possible D gene (6 bases). The CDR3 contains 17 residues. The V end was cut by 0 bases, the J end by 1 base, with 16 bases between. The germline gives CDR1 SGHTS, CDR2 YDEGEE. In DNA form, the CDR3 reads TGTGCCAGCAGCTTGGAAATAACGGGGGCAGGGAACACTGAAGCTTTCTTT. Protein: CASSLEITGAGNTEAFF.

The chain carries TRBV6-6 and TRBJ2-3; maybe TRBD1 (6 bases). The V end was cut by 5 bases, the J end by 2 bases, with 11 bases between. CDR1 and CDR2 (germline): MNHNY, SVGAGI (reference sequence). The CDR3 loop spans 14 amino acids. The CDR3 loop is CASSPRDTTDTQYF. The CDR3 bases are TGTGCCAGCAGTCCCCGGGACACCACAGATACGCAGTATTTT.

The chain links TRBV9 to TRBJ2-3, with D perhaps matching TRBD2 (5 bases). Germline assignment: CDR1 SGDLS and CDR2 YYNGEE. V was cut by 0 bases and J by 2 bases, with 10 bases left in between. This CDR3 region has 15 residues. The DNA for the CDR3 is TGTGCCAGCAGCGTAGGGACTTCCTTCACAGATACGCAGTATTTT. This encodes CASSVGTSFTDTQYF.

The chain joins TRBV9 to TRBJ1-1, with 12 bases aligning to TRBD1. Trimming removed 4 bases from V and 4 bases from J; junction bases left unmatched: 5. The CDR3 is made up of 15 amino acids. The germline V gene encodes CDR1 SGDLS and CDR2 YYNGEE. The chain's CDR3 is CASSLGQGAATEAFF. The CDR3 DNA reads as TGTGCCAGCAGCCTGGGACAGGGGGCGGCCACTGAAGCTTTCTTT.

For the CDR3, the DNA is TGTGCCAGCAGCTCGGACAGGGACGGAAACACCATATATTTT. As protein: CASSSDRDGNTIYF. J is TRBJ1-3 and V is TRBV5-6; 8 bases match TRBD1. Trimming took 3 bases from V and 4 from J; bases not matched to a gene: 3. Germline CDR1 SGHDT, CDR2 YYEEEE. The CDR3 has 14 residues.

The gene calls are TRBV28 and TRBJ1-2; no clear D gene. Deletions cut 6 bases from V and 8 bases from J, with 25 bases between. The CDR3 is 16 residues long. CDR1 is MDHEN and CDR2 is SYDVKM in the germline V gene. CDR3 loop: CASRDPSHFATGGYTF. The DNA for the CDR3 is TGTGCCAGCAGGGACCCCTCCCATTTTGCCACTGGGGGCTACACCTTC.